This is a list of T cell receptor beta chains from one sample in a study of T cell responses to AZD1222 COVID-19 vaccine. Some clones are missing from TCRdb's copy, which holds only in-frame ones; the method was immunoSEQ multiplex PCR. Of around 140,000 clones listed, more than 80% were seen once; the top ten hold around 6.9%. The source material was peripheral blood, sampled 28 days after the second dose of the MenACWY control vaccine. The receptors were sampled from an adult who received the MenACWY meningococcal vaccine as a control. The CDR3 runs from the conserved cysteine through the conserved F or W. Each record gives: V gene, D gene, J gene, clone size, CDR3 protein, CDR3 DNA. The D gene is left open where the match is weak. The listing skips clone size in some rows; elsewhere it reads once, few, many or a size class.

v_call: TRBV28
d_call: .
j_call: TRBJ1-4
clone_size: .
cdr3_aa: CASSLAGATNEKLFF
cdr3_nt: TGTGCCAGCAGTCTCGCGGGGGCAACTAATGAAAAACTGTTTTTT

v_call: TRBV9
d_call: TRBD2
j_call: TRBJ2-5
clone_size: .
cdr3_aa: CASSVVGGASGRGETQYF
cdr3_nt: TGTGCCAGCAGCGTAGTTGGCGGGGCTAGCGGGAGAGGAGAGACCCAGTACTTC

v_call: TRBV9
d_call: TRBD1
j_call: TRBJ1-2
clone_size: .
cdr3_aa: CASTKQGGDYGYTF
cdr3_nt: TGTGCCAGCACTAAGCAGGGGGGAGACTATGGCTACACCTTC

v_call: TRBV6-6
d_call: .
j_call: TRBJ2-1
clone_size: .
cdr3_aa: CASSWDKNEQFF
cdr3_nt: TGTGCCAGCAGCTGGGACAAGAATGAGCAGTTCTTC

v_call: TRBV7-3
d_call: TRBD1
j_call: TRBJ2-1
clone_size: .
cdr3_aa: CASSSMAPGTGTYNEQFF
cdr3_nt: TGTGCCAGCAGCTCCATGGCCCCCGGGACAGGGACCTACAATGAGCAGTTCTTC

v_call: TRBV5-5
d_call: .
j_call: TRBJ1-4
clone_size: .
cdr3_aa: CASTGQAATNEKLFF
cdr3_nt: TGTGCCAGCACCGGGCAGGCTGCAACTAATGAAAAACTGTTTTTT

v_call: TRBV2
d_call: .
j_call: TRBJ1-2
clone_size: once
cdr3_aa: CASREGGRNYGYTF
cdr3_nt: TGTGCCAGCAGAGAAGGGGGGAGGAACTATGGCTACACCTTC

v_call: TRBV28
d_call: TRBD1
j_call: TRBJ1-5
clone_size: .
cdr3_aa: CASRPGDREHQPQHF
cdr3_nt: TGTGCCAGCAGGCCCGGAGACAGGGAACATCAGCCCCAGCATTTT

v_call: TRBV15
d_call: .
j_call: TRBJ1-5
clone_size: .
cdr3_aa: CATSRDVGGQPQHF
cdr3_nt: TGTGCCACCAGCAGAGATGTGGGCGGGCAGCCCCAGCATTTT

v_call: TRBV7-2
d_call: TRBD2
j_call: TRBJ2-5
clone_size: .
cdr3_aa: CASSLALAGGLQETQYF
cdr3_nt: TGTGCCAGCAGCTTAGCGCTGGCGGGGGGCCTCCAAGAGACCCAGTACTTC

v_call: TRBV29-1
d_call: .
j_call: TRBJ1-4
clone_size: .
cdr3_aa: CSVEDQGNEKLFF
cdr3_nt: TGCAGCGTTGAAGACCAGGGAAACGAAAAACTGTTTTTT